This TCR beta chain was captured by sequencing in a study of regulatory T cells in long-lasting Graves disease. There are many counts of this clonotype. Regarding time point: newly diagnosed GD, antithyroid drugs for less than 3 months. Generation of the TCR library employed RNA extracted from PBMCs. J gave up 7 bases and V 1 base, and 5 bases lay outside the gene matches. Germline CDR1 reads LGHDT; CDR2 reads YNNKEL (reference sequence). The CDR3 sequence is 14 residues long. Library construction for TCR beta used iRepertoire HTBI primers and Arm-PCR of CDR3 regions. Using its own MiXCR run on the multiplex PCR reads, TCRdb lists one record per CDR3 protein. The sample records roughly 520,000 distinct CDR3 sequences, more than 10% being singletons. These data were also filed under a second study, of T cells in Graves' hyperthyroidism and ophthalmopathy.

The gene calls are TRBV3-1 and TRBJ1-2; 8 bases align to TRBD1. Sample: peripheral blood mononuclear cells (PBMCs), taken at new diagnosis, from a patient treated with antithyroid drugs. The clonotype was recovered from a woman between 25 and 40 years old with Graves disease. CDR3 amino acids: CASSQGTGTFGYTF. CDR3 DNA: TGTGCCAGCAGCCAAGGGACAGGGACGTTTGGCTACACCTTC.